This is a list of T cell receptor beta chains from one sample in a study of blood T cell repertoires in COVID-19. Assay: immunoSEQ multiplex PCR; the TCRdb copy retains only in-frame clones and omits some. The table shows 97,000 or so clones, with less than 95% occurring only once. The sample was peripheral blood. Source of these receptors: a man between 60 and 75 years old with acute or convalescent COVID-19. Each CDR3 is given with its conserved first and last residue. The order of the fields is clone size, J gene, V gene, D gene, CDR3 protein, CDR3 DNA. D genes are given only for firm matches. Clone size appears in some rows only: once, few, many, or a class for an expanded clone.

>few|TRBJ1-2|TRBV7-2|TRBD1
CASSLARPRGDYGYTF
TGTGCCAGCAGCTTAGCACGGCCCAGGGGGGATTATGGCTACACCTTC
>-|TRBJ1-2|TRBV29-1|TRBD1
CSVPGQGRDGYTF
TGCAGCGTCCCCGGACAGGGCAGAGATGGCTACACCTTC
>-|TRBJ2-1|TRBV7-9|-
CASSPAETARPGDYNEQFF
TGTGCCAGCAGCCCGGCCGAGACTGCACGGCCGGGGGACTACAATGAGCAGTTCTTC
>-|TRBJ1-4|TRBV6-5|-
CATRGTAAGREKLFF
TGTGCCACCCGGGGTACAGCTGCGGGTAGAGAAAAACTGTTTTTT
>-|TRBJ1-1|TRBV7-8|-
CASSLRRNTEAFF
TGTGCCAGCAGCTTAAGGAGGAACACTGAAGCTTTCTTT
>-|TRBJ1-2|TRBV29-1|-
CSVEGSQTNYGYTF
TGCAGCGTAGAAGGGTCCCAGACTAACTATGGCTACACCTTC
>-|TRBJ1-5|TRBV18|-
CASSPGGAEQPQHF
TGTGCCAGCTCACCTGGGGGGGCGGAACAGCCCCAGCATTTT
>-|TRBJ1-2|TRBV6-5|TRBD1
CASSYSTGTGLYGYTF
TGTGCCAGCAGTTACTCCACCGGGACAGGTCTCTATGGCTACACCTTC
>-|TRBJ2-1|TRBV7-9|-
CASSLSYRPNEQFF
TGTGCCAGCAGCTTATCTTACAGACCAAATGAGCAGTTCTTC
>-|TRBJ1-1|TRBV13|TRBD1
CASSWRGQGLIGTEAFF
TGTGCCAGCAGCTGGCGGGGACAGGGTCTGATCGGCACTGAAGCTTTCTTT
>-|TRBJ1-1|TRBV4-2|TRBD1
CASSQGQENTEAFF
TGTGCCAGCAGCCAGGGACAGGAGAACACTGAAGCTTTCTTT
>once|TRBJ1-1|TRBV6-5|-
CASSYGGRHTEAFF
TGTGCCAGCAGTTACGGGGGGAGGCACACTGAAGCTTTCTTT
>-|TRBJ2-5|TRBV5-6|TRBD2
CASSLGGVETQYF
TGTGCCAGCAGCCTCGGGGGGGTTGAGACCCAGTACTTC
>-|TRBJ2-1|TRBV11-2|TRBD2
CASSRLANEQFF
TGTGCCAGCAGCAGACTAGCCAATGAGCAGTTCTTC
>once|TRBJ1-1|TRBV6-6|-
CASSYRGARTEAFF
TGTGCCAGCAGTTACCGGGGGGCTCGCACTGAAGCTTTCTTT
>-|TRBJ1-2|TRBV6-7|TRBD1
CASSYCRDRGKGLDGYTF
TGTGCCAGCAGTTACTGCAGGGACAGAGGGAAAGGTTTAGATGGCTACACCTTC
>-|TRBJ2-6|TRBV4-2|-
CASSHPSRTESSGANVLTF
TGTGCCAGCAGCCACCCCTCCCGGACAGAGAGCTCTGGGGCCAACGTCCTGACTTTC
>once|TRBJ1-4|TRBV6-5|-
CASSWAVDEKLFF
TGTGCCAGCAGTTGGGCCGTGGATGAAAAACTGTTTTTT
>few|TRBJ1-6|TRBV9|TRBD1
CASSVGTGNSPLHF
TGTGCCAGCAGCGTAGGGACAGGAAATTCACCCCTCCACTTT
>once|TRBJ1-2|TRBV10-3|TRBD1
CAISPTGGRGYTF
TGTGCCATCAGTCCTACAGGGGGCCGGGGCTACACCTTC
>-|TRBJ1-1|TRBV20-1|-
CSARGPSEAFF
TGCAGTGCTAGAGGCCCCAGTGAAGCTTTCTTT
>-|TRBJ1-1|TRBV5-1|-
CASSLGQGSGNTEAFF
TGCGCCAGCAGCTTGGGGCAGGGTTCGGGGAACACTGAAGCTTTCTTT
>-|TRBJ1-1|TRBV5-4|-
CASSHPVTQGAFF
TGTGCCAGCAGCCACCCGGTAACCCAGGGAGCTTTCTTT
>-|TRBJ1-1|TRBV12-3/TRBV12-4|-
CASSWAFNTEAFF
TGTGCCAGCAGTTGGGCCTTTAACACTGAAGCTTTCTTT
>-|TRBJ1-3|TRBV3-1/TRBV3-2|TRBD1
CASSLKRGHGNTIYF
TGTGCCAGCAGCCTCAAAAGGGGGCACGGAAACACCATATATTTT
>-|TRBJ1-4|TRBV5-4|TRBD1
CASSSSGTGDEKLFF
TGTGCCAGCAGCTCCTCCGGGACAGGGGATGAAAAACTGTTTTTT
>few|TRBJ2-2|TRBV5-4|-
CASSLVQANTGELFF
TGTGCCAGCAGCTTGGTCCAGGCGAACACCGGGGAGCTGTTTTTT
>-|TRBJ1-1|TRBV5-1|TRBD1
CASSRLTGGDTEAFF
TGCGCCAGCAGCAGATTGACAGGGGGGGACACTGAAGCTTTCTTT
>-|TRBJ2-1|TRBV6-5|-
CASSPLDSYNEQFF
TGTGCCAGCAGTCCGCTAGACAGCTACAATGAGCAGTTCTTC
>-|TRBJ1-2|TRBV21-1|-
CASSNSLTQGGYGYTF
TGTGCCAGCAGCAACTCTCTTACCCAGGGGGGCTATGGCTACACCTTC
>-|TRBJ1-2|TRBV5-1|-
CASSSGGSSISYGYTF
TGCGCCAGCAGCTCGGGGGGGTCGAGCATTAGCTATGGCTACACCTTC
>-|TRBJ1-1|TRBV25-1|-
CASSDSGPTEAFF
TGTGCCAGCAGTGATTCTGGGCCCACTGAAGCTTTCTTT
>-|TRBJ1-1|TRBV11-1|-
CASSFDSNTEAFF
TGTGCCAGCAGCTTCGACAGCAACACTGAAGCTTTCTTT
>-|TRBJ1-6|TRBV4-1|-
CASSQDDLGGSPLHF
TGCGCCAGCAGCCAAGATGACCTCGGGGGTTCACCCCTCCACTTT
>-|TRBJ2-7|TRBV30|-
CAWSPTSYEQYF
TGTGCCTGGAGCCCGACAAGCTACGAGCAGTACTTC